The 14 T cell receptor beta chains listed next were all sequenced from one sample in a study of blood T cell repertoires in COVID-19. Using immunoSEQ multiplex PCR, the repertoire was profiled, and TCRdb retains in-frame clones only, with some absent. Of 150,000 to 200,000 clones in the sample, around four fifths are singletons; the top ten hold roughly a fifth. Sequenced material: peripheral blood. The receptors come from a woman at least 80 years old with acute or convalescent COVID-19.

As concerns this clone: Within the sample, other DNA sequences also encode this same CDR3. The chain is built from TRBV20-1 and TRBJ1-1, with a possible D match to TRBD1 (5 bases). CDR3 size: 11 residues. With 6 bases removed from V and 3 bases from J, the gap between germline ends came to 8 bases. CDR1 is DFQATT, CDR2 SNEGSKA, per germline (reference sequence). The CDR3 sequence is CSARGDTEAFF. The CDR3 region has the DNA TGCAGTGCCCGGGGGGACACTGAAGCTTTCTTT.

This chain links TRBV2 with TRBJ2-7, with D perhaps TRBD1 (5 bases). This CDR3 has 13 amino acids. The V end lost 4 bases, the J end lost 5 bases, and 12 bases lay between the germline ends. The germline CDR1 and CDR2 sequences are SNHLY and FYNNEI. The CDR3 DNA reads as TGTGCCAGCAGTGTCGCGACAGTCAACGAGCAGTACTTC. As protein: CASSVATVNEQYF.

CDR3 in amino acids: CASSLLWAQPQHF. CDR3 nucleotides: TGTGCCAGCAGTTTGCTATGGGCTCAGCCCCAGCATTTT. The chain carries TRBV27 and TRBJ1-5; the D is unclear. CDR1 and CDR2 (germline): MNHEY, SMNVEV (reference sequence). The CDR3 extends over 13 amino acids. The V end was cut by 3 bases, the J end by 6 bases, with 9 bases between.

The V and J genes are TRBV9 and TRBJ2-1, with a possible D match to TRBD2 (6 bases). This CDR3 is built from 16 residues. V was trimmed by 4 bases and J by 0 bases, leaving 14 bases between them. CDR1 SGDLS and CDR2 YYNGEE come from the germline V gene. The CDR3 nucleotides read TGTGCCAGCAGCCCGGCGGGGACGGCCTCCTACAATGAGCAGTTCTTC. Amino acid sequence: CASSPAGTASYNEQFF. The entire variable domain, with the rest obtained from reference TRBV9 and TRBJ2-1, is as follows: DSGVTQTPKHLITATGQRVTLRCSPRSGDLSVYWYQQSLDQGLQFLIQYYNGEERAKGNILERFSAQQFPDLHSELNLSSLELGDSALYFCASSPAGTASYNEQFFGPGTRLTVL.

The CDR3 region is CASSQQGAYQPQHF. CDR3 nucleotides: TGTGCCAGTAGTCAACAGGGGGCTTATCAGCCCCAGCATTTT. The gene calls are TRBV19 and TRBJ1-5; 9 positions match TRBD1. Germline CDR1 and CDR2: LNHDA and SQIVND (reference sequence). V lost 5 bases and J lost 5; bases outside the gene matches: 4. The CDR3 consists of 14 residues.

The chain recombines TRBV5-1 with TRBJ1-2; unclear D gene. Germline values: CDR1 SGHRS, CDR2 YFSETQ. The V end lost 5 bases, the J end lost 10 bases, and 12 bases lay between the germline ends. CDR3 length: 11 residues. The CDR3 spells CASSAGWDYTF. The DNA of the CDR3 is TGCGCCAGCAGTGCGGGGTGGGACTACACCTTC. Combining the CDR3 with reference TRBV5-1 and TRBJ1-2 gives the whole variable domain KAGVTQTPRYLIKTRGQQVTLSCSPISGHRSVSWYQQTPGQGLQFLFEYFSETQRNKGNFPGRFSGRQFSNSRSEMNVSTLELGDSALYLCASSAGWDYTFGSGTRLTVV.

This chain connects TRBV18 to TRBJ2-5, with TRBD1 matching over 9 bases. The V segment lost 2 bases and the J segment 5 bases; nucleotides outside the gene matches: 9. In germline, CDR1 is KGHSH, CDR2 LQKENI. The CDR3 covers 16 residues. CDR3 coding DNA: TGTGCCAGCTCACCATTTCTACAGGGGGCTTGGGAGACCCAGTACTTC. It is translated as CASSPFLQGAWETQYF.

V usage is TRBV3-1 (or the pseudogene TRBV3-2) and J usage is TRBJ1-1; maybe TRBD1 (6 bases). The CDR3 consists of 16 residues. V was shortened by 0 bases and J by 4 bases, with 15 bases between the two germline ends. Germline CDR1 and CDR2: LGHDT and YNNKEL (reference sequence). The CDR3 spells CASSQEPQGRGTEAFF. Here the CDR3 DNA reads TGTGCCAGCAGCCAAGAGCCCCAGGGGCGCGGCACTGAAGCTTTCTTT.

This chain uses TRBV3-1 (or the pseudogene TRBV3-2) with TRBJ2-3; D is ambiguous. This CDR3 has 15 amino acids. The germline V gene has CDR1 LGHDT and CDR2 YNNKEL (reference sequence). V was cut by 0 bases and J by 4 bases, with 11 bases left in between. CDR3 protein: CASSQDQGEADTQYF. The DNA for the CDR3 is TGTGCCAGCAGCCAAGATCAAGGAGAAGCAGATACGCAGTATTTT.

The chain combines TRBV4-2 with TRBJ2-5; TRBD2 agrees at 9 bases. The CDR3 extends over 17 amino acids. The ends lost 3 bases at V and 1 base at J; junction bases unmatched: 9. Germline assignment: CDR1 LGHNA and CDR2 YNFKEQ. The CDR3 bases are TGTGCCAGCAGCCACTCTAGGGCGGGAGGGCCCCAAGAGACCCAGTACTTC. Translation gives CASSHSRAGGPQETQYF.

This clone was seen only once. The J gene is TRBJ2-7, the V gene TRBV28; D call uncertain. The germline V gene has CDR1 MDHEN and CDR2 SYDVKM. The ends were cut back, 1 base at V and 1 base at J, with 5 bases in the middle. There are 13 residues in the CDR3. The chain's CDR3 is CASSLLQSYEQYF. CDR3 in DNA: TGTGCCAGCAGTTTATTACAGTCCTACGAGCAGTACTTC.

This clone occurred once. This sequence joins TRBV9 and TRBJ2-1, with 10 positions matching TRBD2. This CDR3 has 18 residues. V was pared by 0 bases and J by 4 bases, with 10 bases of the junction left unmatched. Germline lookup yields CDR1 SGDLS and CDR2 YYNGEE. CDR3 sequence (DNA): TGTGCCAGCAGCGTAGGGCTAGCGGGAGTCGGTTCTTACAATGAGCAGTTCTTC. It codes for CASSVGLAGVGSYNEQFF.

The chain uses TRBV10-2 and TRBJ2-5; 9 positions match TRBD2. Losses at the gene ends were 5 bases for V and 5 bases for J; bases not matched to a gene: 15. There are 17 residues in the CDR3. The germline V gene encodes CDR1 WSHSY and CDR2 SAAADI. The CDR3 region is CASSRTGSGRRRETQYF. CDR3 bases: TGCGCCAGCAGTCGTACGGGGAGCGGGAGGAGAAGGGAGACCCAGTACTTC.

The rearrangement links TRBV30 to TRBJ1-1; D not resolved. The germline V gene has CDR1 GTSNPN and CDR2 SVGIG (reference sequence). There are 15 residues in the CDR3. Trimming shortened V by 2 bases and J by 6 bases, and 19 bases separated the two germline ends. The CDR3 region is CAWSRTGRLFAEAFF. CDR3 sequence (DNA): TGTGCCTGGAGTAGGACTGGCCGGTTGTTCGCTGAAGCTTTCTTT.